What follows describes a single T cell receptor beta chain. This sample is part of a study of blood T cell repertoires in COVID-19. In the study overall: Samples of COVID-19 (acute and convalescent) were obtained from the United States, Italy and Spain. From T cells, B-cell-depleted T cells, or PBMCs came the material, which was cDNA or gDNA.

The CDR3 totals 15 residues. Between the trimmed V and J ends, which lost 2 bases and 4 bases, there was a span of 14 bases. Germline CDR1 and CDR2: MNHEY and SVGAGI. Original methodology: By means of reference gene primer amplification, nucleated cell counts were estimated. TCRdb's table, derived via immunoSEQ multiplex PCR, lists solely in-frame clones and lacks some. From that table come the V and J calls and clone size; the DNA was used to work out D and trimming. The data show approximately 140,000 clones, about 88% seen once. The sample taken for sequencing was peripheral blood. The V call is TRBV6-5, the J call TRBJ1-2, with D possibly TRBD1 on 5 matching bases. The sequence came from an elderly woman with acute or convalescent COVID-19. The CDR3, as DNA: TGTGCCAGCAGTTACCAACGGGGGTCCTTCTATGGCTACACCTTC. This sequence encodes CASSYQRGSFYGYTF.